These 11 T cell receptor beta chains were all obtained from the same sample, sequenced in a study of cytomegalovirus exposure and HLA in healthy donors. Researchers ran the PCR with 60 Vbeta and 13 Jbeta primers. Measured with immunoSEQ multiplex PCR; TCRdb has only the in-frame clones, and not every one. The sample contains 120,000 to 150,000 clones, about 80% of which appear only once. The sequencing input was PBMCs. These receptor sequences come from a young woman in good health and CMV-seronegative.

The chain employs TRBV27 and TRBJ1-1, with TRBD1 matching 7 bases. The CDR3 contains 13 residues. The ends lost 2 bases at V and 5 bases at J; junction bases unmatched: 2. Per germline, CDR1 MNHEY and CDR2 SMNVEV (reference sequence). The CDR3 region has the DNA TGTGCCAGCAGTTTAGGGACAGCGACTGAAGCTTTCTTT. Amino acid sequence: CASSLGTATEAFF.

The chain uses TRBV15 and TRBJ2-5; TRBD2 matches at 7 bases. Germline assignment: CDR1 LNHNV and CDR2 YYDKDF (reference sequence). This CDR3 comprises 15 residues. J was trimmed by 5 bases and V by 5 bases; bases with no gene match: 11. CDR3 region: CATSSRGEVGETQYF. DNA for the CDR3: TGTGCCACCAGCTCACGGGGGGAGGTGGGCGAGACCCAGTACTTC.

DNA of the CDR3: TGTGCCAGCAGCCCCGACCCTCGACTGGTGAACACTGAAGCTTTCTTT. It encodes CASSPDPRLVNTEAFF. The chain couples TRBV9 to TRBJ1-1; D unresolved. V lost 4 bases to trimming and J lost 0 bases, with 16 bases between them. This CDR3 is 16 amino acids long. In germline, CDR1 is SGDLS, CDR2 YYNGEE.

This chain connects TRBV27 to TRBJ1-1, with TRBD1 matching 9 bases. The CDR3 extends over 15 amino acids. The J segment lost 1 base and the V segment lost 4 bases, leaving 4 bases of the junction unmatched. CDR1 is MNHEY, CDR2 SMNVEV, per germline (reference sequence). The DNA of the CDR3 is TGTGCCAGCAGTTCCGGACAGGGGAGGAACACTGAAGCTTTCTTT. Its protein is CASSSGQGRNTEAFF.

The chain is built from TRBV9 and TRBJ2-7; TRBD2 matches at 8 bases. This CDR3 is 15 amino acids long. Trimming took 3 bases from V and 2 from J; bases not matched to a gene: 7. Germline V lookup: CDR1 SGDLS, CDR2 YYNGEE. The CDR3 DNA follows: TGTGCCAGCAGCGCCTCATCCGGGGGGGCCTACGAGCAGTACTTC. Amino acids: CASSASSGGAYEQYF.

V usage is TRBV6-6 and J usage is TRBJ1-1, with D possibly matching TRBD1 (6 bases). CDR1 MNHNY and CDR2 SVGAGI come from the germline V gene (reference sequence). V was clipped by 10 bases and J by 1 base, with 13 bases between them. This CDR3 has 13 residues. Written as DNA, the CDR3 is TGTGCCACAACACAGGGAAGGAACACTGAAGCTTTCTTT. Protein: CATTQGRNTEAFF.

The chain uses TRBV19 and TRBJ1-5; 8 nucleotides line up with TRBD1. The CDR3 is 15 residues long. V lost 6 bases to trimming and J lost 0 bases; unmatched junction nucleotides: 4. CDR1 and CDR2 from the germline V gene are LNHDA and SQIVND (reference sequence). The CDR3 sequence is CASSDRGYSNQPQHF. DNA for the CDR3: TGTGCCAGTAGCGACAGGGGATATAGCAATCAGCCCCAGCATTTT.

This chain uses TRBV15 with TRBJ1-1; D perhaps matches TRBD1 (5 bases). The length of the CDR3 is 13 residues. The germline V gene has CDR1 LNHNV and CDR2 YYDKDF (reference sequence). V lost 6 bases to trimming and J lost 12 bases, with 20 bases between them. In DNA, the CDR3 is TGTGCCACCAGGGAGGGGCCCCAAGGGTTCACTTTCTTT. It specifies CATREGPQGFTFF.

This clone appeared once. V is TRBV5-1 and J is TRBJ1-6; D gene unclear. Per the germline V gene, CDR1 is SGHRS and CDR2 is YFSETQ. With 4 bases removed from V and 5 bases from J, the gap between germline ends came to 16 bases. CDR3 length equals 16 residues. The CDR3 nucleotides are TGCGCCAGCAGCCCGCGTGTGGGGAGAGATAATTCACCCCTCCACTTT. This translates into CASSPRVGRDNSPLHF.

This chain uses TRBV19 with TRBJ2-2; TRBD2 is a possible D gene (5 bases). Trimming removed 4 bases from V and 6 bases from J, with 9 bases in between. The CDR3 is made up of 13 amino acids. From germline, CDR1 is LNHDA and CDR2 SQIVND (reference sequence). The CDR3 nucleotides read TGTGCCAGTAGTACAGGACTTCCCGGGGAGCTGTTTTTT. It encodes CASSTGLPGELFF.

The CDR3 DNA sequence: TGTGCCAGCAGCTTAGAACAGGGTGGAGGCTACACCTTC. It codes for CASSLEQGGGYTF. The V call is TRBV7-2, the J call TRBJ1-2; weak D call: TRBD1 (6 bases). The CDR3 runs to 13 residues. Germline V gene sequence: CDR1 SGHTA, CDR2 FQGNSA. Trimming cost V 1 base and J 8 bases, with 11 bases left between them.